The 9 T cell receptor beta chains given below trace back to one sample, sequenced in a study of cytomegalovirus exposure and HLA in healthy donors. In the PCR, 60 Vbeta and 13 Jbeta primers were used. TCRdb's copy holds only in-frame clones and misses some; the assay was immunoSEQ multiplex PCR. The sample features over 30,000 clones, with approximately 4% in its top ten. Sequenced: PBMCs. These receptors came from a man aged 40-49 years in good health and CMV-seronegative.

Turning to this clone: This CDR3 is also generated by other DNA sequences in the sample. Here the CDR3 DNA reads TGTGCCAGTAGAAGGCAGGGGGCCTATAGCAATCAGCCCCAGCATTTT. It encodes CASRRQGAYSNQPQHF. V gene TRBV19 combines with J gene TRBJ1-5; the match to TRBD1 covers 8 bases. This CDR3 contains 16 residues. With 6 bases clipped from V and 0 bases from J, the junction kept 7 bases outside the gene matches. Germline loops: CDR1 LNHDA, CDR2 SQIVND (reference sequence).

The V call is TRBV19, the J call TRBJ1-1; 7 positions match TRBD1. V dropped 5 bases and J dropped 0; count of bases not matched to a gene: 6. The CDR3 totals 15 residues. Germline CDR1 and CDR2: LNHDA and SQIVND (reference sequence). CDR3 region: CASSLWTGMNTEAFF. The CDR3 region has the DNA TGTGCCAGTAGTCTTTGGACAGGCATGAACACTGAAGCTTTCTTT.

The CDR3 region has the DNA TGCGCCAGCAGCCCCAGGGGGCGGGAGACCCAGTACTTC. Protein: CASSPRGRETQYF. The chain recombines TRBV4-3 with TRBJ2-5; 8 positions match TRBD1. The ends lost 4 bases at V and 5 bases at J; junction bases unmatched: 3. Germline CDR1 and CDR2: LGHNA and YSLEER. This CDR3 region has 13 residues.

The genes are TRBV4-1 and TRBJ2-1; TRBD2 matches 11 bases. CDR1 and CDR2 (germline): MGHRA, YSYEKL. This CDR3 region has 14 residues. The junction had 5 bases not matched to a gene; V was cut back by 4 bases and J by 9 bases. The CDR3 loop reads CASSLLAGGIEQFF. The CDR3 nucleotides read TGCGCCAGCAGCCTTCTAGCGGGAGGTATTGAGCAGTTCTTC.

The rearrangement links TRBV7-2 to TRBJ1-1, with D possibly matching TRBD1 (5 bases). CDR3 size: 15 residues. Germline values: CDR1 SGHTA, CDR2 FQGNSA. V lost 5 bases, J lost 3 bases, and 16 bases lay in between. CDR3 DNA: TGTGCCAGCAGCCCCCCCGGCGGGGGGTACACTGAAGCTTTCTTT. This sequence encodes CASSPPGGGYTEAFF.

The chain employs TRBV5-8 and TRBJ1-2; TRBD1 is a possible D gene (5 bases). The V gene lost 4 bases and the J gene lost 8 bases, with 9 bases spanning the gap. This CDR3 is 11 amino acids long. The V gene's germline CDR1 is SGHTS and CDR2 YDEGEE. In nucleotides, the CDR3 is TGTGCCAGCAGCCAGCAGGGAGGCTACACCTTC. Amino acids: CASSQQGGYTF.

This rearrangement joins TRBV29-1 to TRBJ1-1; D not certain. CDR1 is SQVTM, CDR2 ANQGSEA, per germline. V lost 8 bases and J 0 bases, leaving 13 bases between the germline ends. There are 13 residues in the CDR3. This CDR3 is CSSRREMNTEAFF. As DNA, the CDR3 is TGCAGCTCCAGACGGGAGATGAACACTGAAGCTTTCTTT.

J is TRBJ2-2 and V is TRBV19; maybe TRBD1 (5 bases). V dropped 3 bases and J dropped 4 bases, with 12 bases sitting between them. In germline, CDR1 is LNHDA, CDR2 SQIVND (reference sequence). This CDR3 has 15 amino acids. CDR3 DNA sequence: TGTGCCAGTAGTATTGCTAGAAGGGGCACCGGGGAGCTGTTTTTT. Encoded protein: CASSIARRGTGELFF.

V and J are TRBV18 and TRBJ1-2; D gene unclear. The CDR3 is 12 amino acids. The germline V gene has CDR1 KGHSH and CDR2 LQKENI. V lost 1 base and J lost 8, with 8 bases in between. This CDR3 is CASSPLGGGYTF. As DNA, the CDR3 is TGTGCCAGCTCACCACTCGGAGGGGGCTACACCTTC.